The 31 T cell receptor beta chains below come from one sample, sequenced in a study of CD8 T cells in ankylosing spondylitis. TCRdb re-analysed the 5' RACE reads in MiXCR, keeping a single row per CDR3 protein. This sample yields approximately 90,000 distinct CDR3 sequences, of which about 8.3% are seen a single time; nearly 10% belongs to the top ten. What was sequenced was blood, either unsorted or a sorted T cell fraction (not recorded which). These receptors were obtained from a male donor with ankylosing spondylitis or in good health (not recorded which).

This clonotype showed up many times. This CDR3 reads CASSYSTTGNNSPLHF. DNA of the CDR3: TGTGCCAGCAGTTACTCGACGACAGGGAATAATTCACCCCTCCACTTT. The chain uses TRBV6-5 and TRBJ1-6, with 7 bases identical to TRBD1. The CDR3 is 16 amino acids. The V and J ends lost 0 bases and 5 bases, in that order; junction bases with no gene match: 4. In germline, CDR1 is MNHEY, CDR2 SVGAGI.

This clonotype was found many times. The chain joins TRBV11-2 to TRBJ2-1, with D unclear. The ends were cut back, 5 bases at V and 3 bases at J, with 11 bases in the middle. Per germline, CDR1 SGHAT and CDR2 FQNNGV. The CDR3 contains 14 residues. As DNA, the CDR3 is TGTGCCAGCAGCCCAAGACTGGACTACAATGAGCAGTTCTTC. Protein product: CASSPRLDYNEQFF.

This clonotype was found many times. The chain combines TRBV19 with TRBJ2-7; 7 bases are shared with TRBD1. The junction had 14 bases not matched to a gene; V was cut back by 5 bases and J by 7 bases. There are 15 residues in the CDR3. CDR1 is LNHDA and CDR2 is SQIVND in the germline V gene (reference sequence). The CDR3 spells CASSGPGTDVWEQYF. In nucleotides, the CDR3 is TGTGCCAGTAGTGGACCCGGGACAGATGTCTGGGAGCAGTACTTC. Drawing the rest from reference TRBV19 and TRBJ2-7, the complete variable domain is DGGITQSPKYLFRKEGQNVTLSCEQNLNHDAMYWYRQDPGQGLRLIYYSQIVNDFQKGDIAEGYSVSREKKESFPLTVTSAQKNPTAFYLCASSGPGTDVWEQYFGPGTRLTVT.

There are many counts of this clonotype. The chain combines TRBV11-2 with TRBJ1-2; perhaps TRBD1 as D (5 bases). Deletions cut 2 bases from V and 4 bases from J, with 20 bases between. In germline, CDR1 is SGHAT, CDR2 FQNNGV. The CDR3 runs 17 residues. In nucleotides, the CDR3 is TGTGCCAGCAGCTTAATGGCAGGGCGATCTGCCCTCTATGGCTACACCTTC. As protein: CASSLMAGRSALYGYTF.

Many counts were recorded for this clonotype. The chain carries TRBV29-1 and TRBJ2-2; D gene ambiguous. This CDR3 comprises 14 residues. V gave up 4 bases and J gave up 4 bases, with 13 bases separating them. From germline, CDR1 is SQVTM and CDR2 ANQGSEA. The CDR3 coding sequence is TGCAGCGTTGGGGGTCTAGATTTCACCGGGGAGCTGTTTTTT. This encodes CSVGGLDFTGELFF.

In its sample, this clonotype was seen many times. This chain joins TRBV4-2 and TRBJ2-2, with D tentatively TRBD2 (6 bases). The CDR3 has 12 residues. Trimming cost V 9 bases and J 5 bases, with 10 bases left between them. CDR1 is LGHNA and CDR2 is YNFKEQ in the germline V gene. CDR3 nucleotide sequence: TGTGCCAGTATGGGGGGAACCGGGGAGCTGTTTTTT. Encoded protein: CASMGGTGELFF.

The rearrangement uses TRBV3-1 and TRBJ2-2; 8 nucleotides line up with TRBD1. Germline loops: CDR1 LGHDT, CDR2 YNNKEL (reference sequence). The CDR3 is 17 amino acids. V shed 11 bases, J shed 1 base, and the junction held 15 bases outside the gene matches. The CDR3 bases are TGTGCCTCCACCCAATCCAGGGGGCTAAGGAACACCGGGGAGCTGTTTTTT. Its translation: CASTQSRGLRNTGELFF.

This clonotype was recorded at least ten times. The chain combines TRBV29-1 with TRBJ1-2; 8 bases match TRBD1. V was pared by 7 bases and J by 4 bases, with 8 bases of the junction left unmatched. Germline V gives CDR1 SQVTM, CDR2 ANQGSEA. This CDR3 region has 13 residues. The CDR3 DNA reads as TGCAGCGCGGGTCCAGGGGGCGTCTATGGCTACACCTTC. Translating gives CSAGPGGVYGYTF. Drawing the rest from reference TRBV29-1 and TRBJ1-2, the complete variable domain is SAVISQKPSRDICQRGTSLTIQCQVDSQVTMMFWYRQQPGQSLTLIATANQGSEATYESGFVIDKFPISRPNLTFSTLTVSNMSPEDSSIYLCSAGPGGVYGYTFGSGTRLTVV.

This clonotype has at least ten counts. The rearrangement uses TRBV6-2 or TRBV6-3 and TRBJ2-1, with 12 bases that match TRBD2. Per the germline V gene, CDR1 is MNHEY and CDR2 is SVGEGT. The CDR3 totals 15 residues. Trimming cost V 6 bases and J 7 bases; bases outside gene matches: 7. This chain's CDR3 is CASSVLGLAGNEQFF. The CDR3 coding sequence is TGTGCCAGCAGCGTTCTTGGACTAGCGGGAAATGAGCAGTTCTTC.

At least ten counts were recorded for this clonotype. The chain recombines TRBV12-3 or TRBV12-4 with TRBJ2-2; tentatively, D is TRBD1 (6 bases). V was clipped by 6 bases and J by 5 bases, with 13 bases between them. The CDR3 has 14 residues. The CDR3 bases are TGTGCCAGCAGGGAACAGGGCTCTACCGGGGAGCTGTTTTTT. This encodes CASREQGSTGELFF.

This clonotype was seen at least ten times. The gene calls are TRBV12-5 and TRBJ2-5; weak D call: TRBD2 (6 bases). CDR3 length: 13 residues. Between the trimmed V and J ends, which lost 7 bases and 4 bases, there was a span of 13 bases. Germline-derived CDR1 and CDR2 are LGHNT and FRNRAP. CDR3 residues: CASAFGGSETQYF. In nucleotides, the CDR3 is TGTGCTAGTGCCTTCGGGGGTTCAGAGACCCAGTACTTC. Full variable domain (remainder filled in from reference TRBV12-5 and TRBJ2-5): DARVTQTPRHKVTEMGQEVTMRCQPILGHNTVFWYRQTMMQGLELLAYFRNRAPLDDSGMPKDRFSAEMPDATLATLKIQPSEPRDSAVYFCASAFGGSETQYFGPGTRLLVL.

This clonotype was detected many times. The gene calls are TRBV7-2 and TRBJ2-7; D might be TRBD1 (5 bases). The germline V and J ends were trimmed by 1 base and 2 bases, with 9 bases remaining between them. Germline V CDR1 and CDR2: SGHTA, FQGNSA. This CDR3 region has 14 residues. The CDR3 bases are TGTGCCAGCAGCTTAGTGGGGCAGGCCTACGAGCAGTACTTC. It yields the protein CASSLVGQAYEQYF.

The chain employs TRBV2 and TRBJ2-2, with D possibly matching TRBD1 (6 bases). CDR1 is SNHLY, CDR2 FYNNEI, per germline. This CDR3 contains 16 residues. The germline V and J ends were trimmed by 5 bases and 4 bases, with 17 bases remaining between them. The CDR3 DNA sequence: TGTGCCAGCAGTTCCGGTCAGGGGATTTTCACCGGGGAGCTGTTTTTT. This sequence encodes CASSSGQGIFTGELFF.

The chain joins TRBV6-5 to TRBJ1-1; D ambiguous. The CDR3 contains 15 residues. The V end was cut by 1 base, the J end by 1 base, with 10 bases between. Germline V gene lookup returns CDR1 MNHEY and CDR2 SVGAGI. CDR3: CASSYYQTPNTEAFF. CDR3 nucleotides: TGTGCCAGCAGTTACTACCAGACACCGAACACTGAAGCTTTCTTT.

This clonotype was counted many times. The chain recombines TRBV7-2 with TRBJ2-5, with a possible D match to TRBD2 (5 bases). Trimming left V 5 bases short and J 5 bases short, with 24 bases between. CDR1 is SGHTA and CDR2 is FQGNSA in the germline V gene. This CDR3 has 17 amino acids. The CDR3 nucleotides are TGTGCCAGCAGCCCCGAGGTTAGGGCGGGCAGGTTGGAGACCCAGTACTTC. The encoded protein is CASSPEVRAGRLETQYF.

This clonotype was observed many times. The chain links TRBV12-3 or TRBV12-4 to TRBJ2-7; D perhaps matches TRBD1 (6 bases). The CDR3 sequence is 13 residues long. V lost 4 bases and J 7 bases, leaving 14 bases between the germline ends. This CDR3 reads CASSWTVRGEQYF. The CDR3 DNA follows: TGTGCCAGCAGTTGGACAGTCCGAGGGGAGCAGTACTTC.

In this sample, this clonotype turned up many times. The chain employs TRBV4-3 and TRBJ1-1; a possible D gene is TRBD1 (5 bases). This CDR3 is built from 14 residues. Germline values: CDR1 LGHNA, CDR2 YSLEER. V lost 4 bases, J lost 7 bases, and 16 bases lay in between. The CDR3 region is CASSLRASGFEAFF. CDR3 in DNA: TGCGCCAGCAGCCTCAGGGCCTCCGGGTTTGAAGCTTTCTTT.

In this sample, this clonotype turned up many times. This chain uses TRBV5-1 with TRBJ1-6; D gene ambiguous. Per germline, CDR1 SGHRS and CDR2 YFSETQ. The CDR3 runs to 15 residues. Trimming took 0 bases from V and 4 from J, leaving 8 bases between them. The CDR3 DNA reads as TGCGCCAGCAGCTTGGCCCACGGATATAATTCACCCCTCCACTTT. It codes for CASSLAHGYNSPLHF.

This clonotype was counted many times. The chain recombines TRBV19 with TRBJ2-2; 10 bases map to TRBD1. The CDR3 contains 16 residues. Per the germline V gene, CDR1 is LNHDA and CDR2 is SQIVND (reference sequence). Trimming at V came to 5 bases and at J to 1 base, leaving 4 bases not matched to a gene. The CDR3 protein is CASSVGTGVNTGELFF. DNA for the CDR3: TGTGCCAGTAGTGTCGGGACAGGGGTGAACACCGGGGAGCTGTTTTTT.

This clonotype was observed a few times. The gene calls are TRBV11-2 and TRBJ2-1; the D gene is possibly TRBD1 (6 bases). The V gene lost 1 base and the J gene lost 4 bases, with 14 bases spanning the gap. In germline, CDR1 is SGHAT, CDR2 FQNNGV. The CDR3 covers 16 residues. Here the CDR3 reads CASSLALLTGYNEQFF. DNA of the CDR3: TGTGCCAGCAGCTTAGCCCTACTAACAGGGTACAATGAGCAGTTCTTC.

V usage is TRBV1 and J usage is TRBJ2-7; no check of the table's D call, TRBD2, against the DNA was made. TRBV1 is a documented pseudogene. The length of the CDR3 is 14 residues. The CDR3 region has the DNA TGCAGCGTTAGGGACGGCCGAAGCTCCTACGAGCAGTACTTC. Its translation: CSVRDGRSSYEQYF.

Comment on this clonotype: Possible read error: a much larger clone is one base away. DNA for the CDR3: TGTGCCAGCAGCTTTGGGGGGATGGGAGGTGACTCACAGTATTTT. It translates to CASSFGGMGGDSQYF. The genes are TRBV13 and TRBJ2-3; possibly TRBD2 for D (6 bases). Trimming took off 3 bases at V and 12 bases at J, with 22 bases between the two ends. CDR1 and CDR2 (germline): PRHDT, FYEKMQ (reference sequence). The CDR3 is made up of 15 amino acids.

The CDR3 DNA sequence: TGCAGTGCTTGGGGGACTAGCTTAACAGATACGCAGTATTTT. It yields the protein CSAWGTSLTDTQYF. The chain joins TRBV20-1 to TRBJ2-3, with 9 bases matching TRBD2. J was trimmed by 3 bases and V by 5 bases; bases with no gene match: 6. This CDR3 is built from 14 residues. Germline V gene lookup returns CDR1 DFQATT and CDR2 SNEGSKA (reference sequence).

At least ten counts were recorded for this clonotype. The CDR3 region is CASSFEGYTF. CDR3 nucleotide sequence: TGTGCCAGCAGCTTCGAGGGCTACACCTTC. The chain joins TRBV11-2 to TRBJ1-2; D ambiguous. Trimming left V 3 bases short and J 8 bases short, with 4 bases between. This CDR3 contains 10 residues. Per germline, CDR1 SGHAT and CDR2 FQNNGV.

The chain recombines TRBV28 with TRBJ2-3, with 13 bases fitting TRBD2. Germline trimming cut 5 bases from V and 4 bases from J; bases unmatched to any gene: 3. The germline V gene has CDR1 MDHEN and CDR2 SYDVKM. This CDR3 is 15 amino acids long. The CDR3 DNA reads TGTGCCAGCAGTGTGACTAGCGGGAGGCCAGATACGCAGTATTTT. As protein: CASSVTSGRPDTQYF.

In its sample, this clonotype was seen a few times. V is TRBV12-3 or TRBV12-4 and J is TRBJ2-5; D is perhaps TRBD1 (6 bases). Trimming removed 6 bases at V and 1 base at J, with 12 bases between. The length of the CDR3 is 14 residues. CDR3 residues: CASRLTGLQETQYF. The CDR3, as DNA: TGTGCCAGCAGACTGACAGGCCTCCAAGAGACCCAGTACTTC.

Ten or more counts support this clonotype. The chain combines TRBV20-1 with TRBJ2-2; 7 bases are a match to TRBD1. Germline lookup yields CDR1 DFQATT and CDR2 SNEGSKA (reference sequence). The CDR3 spans 15 residues. V was clipped by 0 bases and J by 5 bases; unmatched bases: 6. The DNA for the CDR3 is TGCAGTGCTAGAGATCAGCCAGGGGGAACCGGGGAGCTGTTTTTT. The encoded protein is CSARDQPGGTGELFF.

This clonotype has ten or more counts. This chain uses TRBV27 with TRBJ2-3; 11 nucleotides agree with TRBD2. Trimming removed 7 bases from V and 2 bases from J; junction bases left unmatched: 8. The CDR3 has 16 residues. CDR1 and CDR2 (germline): MNHEY, SMNVEV (reference sequence). CDR3 nucleotides: TGTGCCAGCATTCCCCCGGGACTAGCGGCCACAGATACGCAGTATTTT. As protein: CASIPPGLAATDTQYF.

This clonotype was observed many times. The rearrangement links TRBV3-1 to TRBJ2-2; 10 nucleotides agree with TRBD1. The germline V gene has CDR1 LGHDT and CDR2 YNNKEL (reference sequence). The CDR3 length is 16 residues. The J segment lost 6 bases and the V segment lost 0 bases, leaving 4 bases of the junction unmatched. CDR3 protein: CASSQDFGTGAGELFF. The CDR3 DNA reads as TGTGCCAGCAGCCAAGATTTCGGGACAGGGGCCGGGGAGCTGTTTTTT.

The table lists this clonotype with many counts. V and J are TRBV7-9 and TRBJ1-3; the match to TRBD1 covers 9 bases. Germline loops: CDR1 SEHNR, CDR2 FQNEAQ (reference sequence). The CDR3 is 16 amino acids. V dropped 3 bases and J dropped 4; count of bases not matched to a gene: 7. CDR3 region: CASSLGNRGLGNTIYF. CDR3 nucleotides: TGTGCCAGCAGCTTGGGGAACAGGGGGCTCGGAAACACCATATATTTT.

This clonotype was counted many times. The rearrangement joins TRBV27 to TRBJ1-2; possible D gene TRBD1, 5 bases. V dropped 7 bases and J dropped 4 bases, with 7 bases sitting between them. This CDR3 is 11 amino acids long. CDR1 and CDR2 (germline): MNHEY, SMNVEV (reference sequence). The CDR3 nucleotides read TGTGCCAGCATGGACATCTATGGCTACACCTTC. It specifies CASMDIYGYTF.